One and the same sample provided the 2 T cell receptor beta chains below, sequenced in a study of blood T cells in healthy people across ages. Primed by a sample-barcoded 5' primer and a J-beta primer mix, a second PCR proceeded for about 6 to 12 cycles. TCRdb fed the 5' RACE reads into MiXCR, producing one record per CDR3 protein. The repertoire holds 650,000 to 1,000,000 distinct CDR3 sequences, with 30% to 45% as singletons. Sequenced sample: blood. The receptors here all came from a man younger than 30 in good health.

This clonotype was counted at least ten times. J is TRBJ2-5 and V is TRBV12-3 or TRBV12-4, with 8 nucleotides matching TRBD2. This CDR3 has 13 residues. V lost 4 bases, J lost 3 bases, and 1 base stayed unmatched. CDR3 coding DNA: TGTGCCAGCAGTTGGGGACTAGAAGAGACCCAGTACTTC. It specifies CASSWGLEETQYF.

The V and J genes are TRBV18 and TRBJ2-7; 9 bases are shared with TRBD1. CDR3 length equals 15 residues. V gave up 4 bases and J gave up 4 bases; unmatched junction bases: 8. The germline CDR1 and CDR2 sequences are KGHSH and LQKENI. The chain's CDR3 is CASSRPGTGIYEQYF. The CDR3 nucleotides are TGTGCCAGCTCACGCCCCGGGACAGGGATATACGAGCAGTACTTC.